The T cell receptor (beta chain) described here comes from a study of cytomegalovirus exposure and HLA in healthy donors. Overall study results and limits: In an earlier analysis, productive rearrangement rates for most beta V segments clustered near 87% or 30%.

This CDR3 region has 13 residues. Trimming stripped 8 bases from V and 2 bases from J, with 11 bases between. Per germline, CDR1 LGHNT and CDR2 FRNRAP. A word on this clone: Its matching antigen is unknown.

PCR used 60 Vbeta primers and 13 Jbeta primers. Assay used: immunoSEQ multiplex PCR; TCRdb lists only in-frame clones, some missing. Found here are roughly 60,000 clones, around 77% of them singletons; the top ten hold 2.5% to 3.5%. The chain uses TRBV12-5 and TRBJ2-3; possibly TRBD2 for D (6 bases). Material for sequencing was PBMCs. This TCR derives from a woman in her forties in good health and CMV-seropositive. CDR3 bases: TGTGCTAGTAGGACTACCGACACAGATACGCAGTATTTT. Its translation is CASRTTDTDTQYF.